The T cell receptor (beta chain) under discussion was sequenced for a study of OX40 agonist ivuxolimab in advanced cancers. Sequencing was performed with immunoSEQ multiplex PCR; in TCRdb, only in-frame clones are kept and a portion is missing. The table includes tens of thousands of clones, 80% to 90% detected once. Here the sequenced sample was CD4+ or CD8+ T cells sorted from blood, taken in a trial of the OX40 agonist ivuxolimab. The TCR was taken from an adult with an advanced solid tumor such as melanoma, head and neck, liver or kidney cancer.

CDR3 in DNA: TGTGCCAGCAGTCGATTTAGCGGGAGCGACGAGCAGTACTTC. It is translated as CASSRFSGSDEQYF. V and J are TRBV6-5 and TRBJ2-7; 9 bases match TRBD2. Germline CDR1 and CDR2: MNHEY and SVGAGI. The V gene end was trimmed by 5 bases and the J gene end by 5 bases; junction bases not matched to a gene: 7. The length of the CDR3 is 14 residues.